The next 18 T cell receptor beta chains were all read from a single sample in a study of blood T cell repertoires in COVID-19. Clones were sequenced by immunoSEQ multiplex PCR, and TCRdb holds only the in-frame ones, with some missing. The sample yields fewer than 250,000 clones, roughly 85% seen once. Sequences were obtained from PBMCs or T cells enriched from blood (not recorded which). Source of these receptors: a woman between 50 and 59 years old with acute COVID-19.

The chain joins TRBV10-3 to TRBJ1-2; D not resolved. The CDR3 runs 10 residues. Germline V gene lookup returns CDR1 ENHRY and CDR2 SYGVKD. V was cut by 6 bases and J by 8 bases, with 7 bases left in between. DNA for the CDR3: TGTGCCATCAGCTTGAGGGGCTACACCTTC. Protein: CAISLRGYTF.

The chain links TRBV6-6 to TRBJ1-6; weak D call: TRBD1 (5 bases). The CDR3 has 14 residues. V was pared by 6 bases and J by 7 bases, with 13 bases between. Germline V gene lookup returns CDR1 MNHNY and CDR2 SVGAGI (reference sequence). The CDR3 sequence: CASSAGGGNSPLHF. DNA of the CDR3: TGTGCCAGCAGCGCCGGTGGGGGGAATTCACCCCTCCACTTT.

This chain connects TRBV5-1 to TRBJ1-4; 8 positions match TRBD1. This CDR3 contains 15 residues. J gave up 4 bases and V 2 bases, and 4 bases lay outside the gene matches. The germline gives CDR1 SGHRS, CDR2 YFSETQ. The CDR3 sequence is CASSLTGTGNEKLFF. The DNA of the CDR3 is TGCGCCAGCAGCTTAACCGGGACAGGTAATGAAAAACTGTTTTTT. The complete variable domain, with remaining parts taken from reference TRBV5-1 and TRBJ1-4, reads KAGVTQTPRYLIKTRGQQVTLSCSPISGHRSVSWYQQTPGQGLQFLFEYFSETQRNKGNFPGRFSGRQFSNSRSEMNVSTLELGDSALYLCASSLTGTGNEKLFFGSGTQLSVL.

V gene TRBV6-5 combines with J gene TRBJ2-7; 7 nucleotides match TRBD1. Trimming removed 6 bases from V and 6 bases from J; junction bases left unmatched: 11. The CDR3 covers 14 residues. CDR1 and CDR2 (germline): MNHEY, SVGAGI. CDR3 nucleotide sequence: TGTGCCAGCAGCCAGACAGGGATCCCCAGCGAGCAGTACTTC. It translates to CASSQTGIPSEQYF.

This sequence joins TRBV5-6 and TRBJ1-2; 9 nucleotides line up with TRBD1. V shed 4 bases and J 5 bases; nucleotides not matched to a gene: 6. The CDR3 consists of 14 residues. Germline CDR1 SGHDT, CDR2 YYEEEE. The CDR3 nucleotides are TGTGCCAGCAGCGACACAGGGGGCGATTATGGCTACACCTTC. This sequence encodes CASSDTGGDYGYTF.

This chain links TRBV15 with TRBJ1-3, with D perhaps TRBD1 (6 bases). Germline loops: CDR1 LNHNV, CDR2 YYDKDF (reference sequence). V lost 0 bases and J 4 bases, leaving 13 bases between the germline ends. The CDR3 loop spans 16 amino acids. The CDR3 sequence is CATSRESNRAGNTIYF. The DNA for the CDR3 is TGTGCCACCAGCAGAGAGTCAAACAGGGCAGGAAACACCATATATTTT.

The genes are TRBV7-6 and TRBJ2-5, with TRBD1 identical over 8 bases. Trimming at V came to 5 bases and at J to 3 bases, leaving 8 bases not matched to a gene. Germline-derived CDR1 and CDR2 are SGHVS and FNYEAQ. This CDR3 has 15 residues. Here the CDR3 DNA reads TGTGCCAGCAGCCGACGACAGGGGATTGAAGAGACCCAGTACTTC. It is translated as CASSRRQGIEETQYF.

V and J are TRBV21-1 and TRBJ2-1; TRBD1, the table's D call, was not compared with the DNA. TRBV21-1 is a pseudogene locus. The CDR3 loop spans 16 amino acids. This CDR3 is CASSKVIRTALNEQFF. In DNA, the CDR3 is TGTGCCAGCAGCAAAGTGATTAGGACAGCCCTCAATGAGCAGTTCTTC.

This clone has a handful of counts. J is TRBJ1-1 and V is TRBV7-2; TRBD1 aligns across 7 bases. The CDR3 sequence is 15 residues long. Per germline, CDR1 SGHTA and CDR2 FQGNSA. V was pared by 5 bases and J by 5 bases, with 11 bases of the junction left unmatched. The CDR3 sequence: CASSPPRQGGTEAFF. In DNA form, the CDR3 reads TGTGCCAGCAGCCCCCCCCGACAGGGAGGTACTGAAGCTTTCTTT.

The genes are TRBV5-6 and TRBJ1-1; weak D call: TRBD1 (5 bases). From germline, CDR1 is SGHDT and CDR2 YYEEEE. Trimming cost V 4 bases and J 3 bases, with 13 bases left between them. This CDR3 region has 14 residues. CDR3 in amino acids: CASSIRGKDTEAFF. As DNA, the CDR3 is TGTGCCAGCAGCATAAGGGGAAAGGACACTGAAGCTTTCTTT. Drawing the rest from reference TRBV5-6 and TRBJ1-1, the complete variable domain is DAGVTQSPTHLIKTRGQQVTLRCSPKSGHDTVSWYQQALGQGPQFIFQYYEEEERQRGNFPDRFSGHQFPNYSSELNVNALLLGDSALYLCASSIRGKDTEAFFGQGTRLTVV.

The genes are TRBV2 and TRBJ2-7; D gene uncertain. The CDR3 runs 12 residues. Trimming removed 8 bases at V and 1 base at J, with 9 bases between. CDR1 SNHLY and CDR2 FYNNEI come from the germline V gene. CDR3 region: CASLSQSYEQYF. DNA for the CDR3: TGTGCCAGCCTTTCACAGTCCTACGAGCAGTACTTC.

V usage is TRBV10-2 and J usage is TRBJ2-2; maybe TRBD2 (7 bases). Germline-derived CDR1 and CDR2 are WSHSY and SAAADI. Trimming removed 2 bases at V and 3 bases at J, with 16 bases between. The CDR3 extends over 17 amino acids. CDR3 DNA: TGCGCCAGCAGTGAGGCGGGGGCAATGGGGTACACCGGGGAGCTGTTTTTT. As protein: CASSEAGAMGYTGELFF.

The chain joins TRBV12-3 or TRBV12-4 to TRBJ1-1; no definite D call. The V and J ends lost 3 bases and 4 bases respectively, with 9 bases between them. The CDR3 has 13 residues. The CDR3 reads CASSFPHSTEAFF. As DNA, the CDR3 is TGTGCCAGCAGTTTCCCCCATAGCACTGAAGCTTTCTTT.

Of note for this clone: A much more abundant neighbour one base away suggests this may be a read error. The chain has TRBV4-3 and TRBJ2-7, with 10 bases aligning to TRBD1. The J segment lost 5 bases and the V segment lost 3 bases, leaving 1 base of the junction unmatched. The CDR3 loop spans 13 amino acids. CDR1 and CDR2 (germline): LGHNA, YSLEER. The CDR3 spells CASSQTGGHEQYF. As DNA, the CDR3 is TGCGCCAGCAGCCAGACAGGGGGCCACGAGCAGTACTTC.

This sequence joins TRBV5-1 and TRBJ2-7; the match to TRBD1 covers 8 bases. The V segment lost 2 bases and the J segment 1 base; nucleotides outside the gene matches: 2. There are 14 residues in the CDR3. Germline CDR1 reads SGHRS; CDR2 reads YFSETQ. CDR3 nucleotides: TGCGCCAGCAGCTTAGACAGGGGATCCTACGAGCAGTACTTC. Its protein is CASSLDRGSYEQYF.

Written as DNA, the CDR3 is TGCGCCAGCAGCCAAGCCGGGACAGGGAATAACTATGGCTACACCTTC. Its translation is CASSQAGTGNNYGYTF. The rearrangement links TRBV5-1 to TRBJ1-2; TRBD1 matches 9 bases. The ends lost 4 bases at V and 1 base at J; junction bases unmatched: 8. Germline V CDR1 and CDR2: SGHRS, YFSETQ. The CDR3 sequence is 16 residues long.

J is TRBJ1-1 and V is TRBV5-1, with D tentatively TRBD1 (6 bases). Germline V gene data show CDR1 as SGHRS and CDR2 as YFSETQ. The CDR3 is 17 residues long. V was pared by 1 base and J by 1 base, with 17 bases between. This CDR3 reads CASSLTPHWTENTEAFF. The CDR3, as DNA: TGCGCCAGCAGCTTGACCCCCCATTGGACAGAGAACACTGAAGCTTTCTTT. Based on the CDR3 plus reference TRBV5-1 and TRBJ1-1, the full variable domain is KAGVTQTPRYLIKTRGQQVTLSCSPISGHRSVSWYQQTPGQGLQFLFEYFSETQRNKGNFPGRFSGRQFSNSRSEMNVSTLELGDSALYLCASSLTPHWTENTEAFFGQGTRLTVV.

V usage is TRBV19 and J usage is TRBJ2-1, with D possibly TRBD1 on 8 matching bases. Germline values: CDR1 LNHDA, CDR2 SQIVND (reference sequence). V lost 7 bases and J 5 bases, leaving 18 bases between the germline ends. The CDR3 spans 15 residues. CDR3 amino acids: CASTPGQGGDNEQFF. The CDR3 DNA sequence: TGTGCCAGTACTCCAGGACAGGGAGGGGACAATGAGCAGTTCTTC. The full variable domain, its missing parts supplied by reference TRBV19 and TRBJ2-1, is DGGITQSPKYLFRKEGQNVTLSCEQNLNHDAMYWYRQDPGQGLRLIYYSQIVNDFQKGDIAEGYSVSREKKESFPLTVTSAQKNPTAFYLCASTPGQGGDNEQFFGPGTRLTVL.